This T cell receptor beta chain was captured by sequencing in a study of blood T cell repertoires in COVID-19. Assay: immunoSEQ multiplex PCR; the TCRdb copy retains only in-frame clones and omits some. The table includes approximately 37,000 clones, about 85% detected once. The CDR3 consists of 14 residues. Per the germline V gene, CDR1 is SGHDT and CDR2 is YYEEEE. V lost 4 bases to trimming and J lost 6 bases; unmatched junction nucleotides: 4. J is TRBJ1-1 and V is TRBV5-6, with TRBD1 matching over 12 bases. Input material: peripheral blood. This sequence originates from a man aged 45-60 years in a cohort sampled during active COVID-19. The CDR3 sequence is CASSRGTGGAEAFF. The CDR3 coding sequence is TGTGCCAGCAGCAGAGGGACAGGGGGCGCTGAAGCTTTCTTT.